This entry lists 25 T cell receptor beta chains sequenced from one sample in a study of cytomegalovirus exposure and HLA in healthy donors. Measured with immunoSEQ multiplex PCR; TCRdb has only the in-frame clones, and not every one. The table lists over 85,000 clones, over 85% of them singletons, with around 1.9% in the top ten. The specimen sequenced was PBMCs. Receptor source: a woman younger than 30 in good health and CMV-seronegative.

Written as DNA, the CDR3 is TGTGCCAGCAGCCAAGCAGGGGGGGACAGGACACGGGGCTACACCTTC. Its translation: CASSQAGGDRTRGYTF. The V gene is TRBV4-2, the J gene TRBJ1-2; 8 nucleotides align to TRBD1. Trimming cost V 1 base and J 8 bases; bases outside gene matches: 12. CDR1 LGHNA and CDR2 YNFKEQ come from the germline V gene. This CDR3 has 16 residues.

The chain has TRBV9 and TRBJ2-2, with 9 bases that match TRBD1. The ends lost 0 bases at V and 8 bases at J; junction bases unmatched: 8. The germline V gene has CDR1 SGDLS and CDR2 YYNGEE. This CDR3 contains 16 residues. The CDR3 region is CASSVDRGQGRGELFF. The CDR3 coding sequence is TGTGCCAGCAGCGTAGATCGGGGACAGGGCCGTGGGGAGCTGTTTTTT.

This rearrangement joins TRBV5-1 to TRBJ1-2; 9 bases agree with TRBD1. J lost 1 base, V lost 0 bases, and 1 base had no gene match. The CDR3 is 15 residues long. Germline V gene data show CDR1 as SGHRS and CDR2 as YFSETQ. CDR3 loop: CASSLATGGNYGYTF. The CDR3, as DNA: TGCGCCAGCAGCTTGGCGACAGGGGGTAACTATGGCTACACCTTC.

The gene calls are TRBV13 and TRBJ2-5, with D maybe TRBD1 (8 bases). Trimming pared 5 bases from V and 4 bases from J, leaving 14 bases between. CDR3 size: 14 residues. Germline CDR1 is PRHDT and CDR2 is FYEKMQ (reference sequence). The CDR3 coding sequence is TGTGCCAGCAGCGCGACAGGGGAGGGAGAGACCCAGTACTTC. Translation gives CASSATGEGETQYF.

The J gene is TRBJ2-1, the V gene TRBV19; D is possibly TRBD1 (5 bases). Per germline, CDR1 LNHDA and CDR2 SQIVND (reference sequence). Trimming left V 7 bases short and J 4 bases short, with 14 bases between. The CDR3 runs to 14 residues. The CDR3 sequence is CASKVSSGYNEQFF. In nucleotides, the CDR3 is TGTGCCAGTAAAGTTAGCTCAGGGTACAATGAGCAGTTCTTC.

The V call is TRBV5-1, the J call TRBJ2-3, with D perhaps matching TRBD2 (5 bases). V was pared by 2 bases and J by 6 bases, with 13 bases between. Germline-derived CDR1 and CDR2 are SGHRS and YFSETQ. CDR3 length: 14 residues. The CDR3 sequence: CASSLQPGGDTQYF. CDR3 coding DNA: TGCGCCAGCAGCTTACAGCCCGGCGGGGATACGCAGTATTTT.

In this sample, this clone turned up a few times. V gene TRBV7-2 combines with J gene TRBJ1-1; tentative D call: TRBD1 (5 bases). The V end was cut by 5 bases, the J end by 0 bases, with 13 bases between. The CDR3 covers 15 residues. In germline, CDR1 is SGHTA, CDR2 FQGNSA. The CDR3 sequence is CASSRPPRVNTEAFF. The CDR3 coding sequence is TGTGCCAGCAGCCGACCCCCCAGGGTGAACACTGAAGCTTTCTTT.

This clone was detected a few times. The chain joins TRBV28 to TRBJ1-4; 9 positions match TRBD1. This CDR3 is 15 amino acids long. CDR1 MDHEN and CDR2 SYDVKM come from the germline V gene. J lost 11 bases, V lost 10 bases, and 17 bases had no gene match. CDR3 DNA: TGTGCCACCAACCCCGGCGGGACAGGGATTGGGAAACTGTTTTTT. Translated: CATNPGGTGIGKLFF.

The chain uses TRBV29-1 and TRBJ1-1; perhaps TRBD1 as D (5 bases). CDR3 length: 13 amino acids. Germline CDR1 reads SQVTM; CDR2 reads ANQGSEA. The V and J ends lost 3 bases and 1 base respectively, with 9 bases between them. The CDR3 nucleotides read TGCAGCGTTGACAAGGGGTGGAACACTGAAGCTTTCTTT. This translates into CSVDKGWNTEAFF.

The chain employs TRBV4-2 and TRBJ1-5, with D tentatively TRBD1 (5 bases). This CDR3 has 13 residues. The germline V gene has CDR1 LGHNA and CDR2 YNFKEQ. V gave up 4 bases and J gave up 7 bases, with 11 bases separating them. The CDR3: CASSRQIGQPQHF. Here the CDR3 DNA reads TGTGCCAGCAGCCGACAGATTGGACAGCCCCAGCATTTT.

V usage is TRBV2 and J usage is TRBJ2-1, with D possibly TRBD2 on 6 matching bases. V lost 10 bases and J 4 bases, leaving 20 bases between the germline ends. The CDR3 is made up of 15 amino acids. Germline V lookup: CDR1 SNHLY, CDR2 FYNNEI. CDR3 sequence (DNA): TGTGCCACCACCCTTCCGGGACTTATATACAATGAGCAGTTCTTC. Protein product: CATTLPGLIYNEQFF.

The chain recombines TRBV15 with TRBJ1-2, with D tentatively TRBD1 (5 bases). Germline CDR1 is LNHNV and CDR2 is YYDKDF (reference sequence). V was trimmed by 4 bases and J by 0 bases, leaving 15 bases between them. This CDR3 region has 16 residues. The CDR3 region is CATSTRVLSTNYGYTF. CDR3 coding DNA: TGTGCCACCAGCACCAGGGTTCTTAGTACTAACTATGGCTACACCTTC.

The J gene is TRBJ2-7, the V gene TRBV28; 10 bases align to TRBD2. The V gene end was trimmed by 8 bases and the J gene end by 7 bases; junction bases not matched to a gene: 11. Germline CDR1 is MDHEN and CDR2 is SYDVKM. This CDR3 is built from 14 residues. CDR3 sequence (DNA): TGTGCCAGCTCCCCCCTAGCGGGAGATAGGGAGCAGTACTTC. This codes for CASSPLAGDREQYF.

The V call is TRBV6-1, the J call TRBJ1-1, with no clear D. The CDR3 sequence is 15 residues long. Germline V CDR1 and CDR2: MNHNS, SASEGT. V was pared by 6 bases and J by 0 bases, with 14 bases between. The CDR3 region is CASSPLWLVNTEAFF. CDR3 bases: TGTGCCAGCAGCCCGCTTTGGCTGGTGAACACTGAAGCTTTCTTT.

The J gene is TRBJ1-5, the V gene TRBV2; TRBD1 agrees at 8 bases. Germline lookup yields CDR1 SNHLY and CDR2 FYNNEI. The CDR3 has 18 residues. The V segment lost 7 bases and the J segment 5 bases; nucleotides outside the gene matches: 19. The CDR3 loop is CASTQGAGGLGSYQPQHF. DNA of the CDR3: TGTGCCAGCACTCAGGGGGCAGGAGGGTTGGGGAGTTATCAGCCCCAGCATTTT.

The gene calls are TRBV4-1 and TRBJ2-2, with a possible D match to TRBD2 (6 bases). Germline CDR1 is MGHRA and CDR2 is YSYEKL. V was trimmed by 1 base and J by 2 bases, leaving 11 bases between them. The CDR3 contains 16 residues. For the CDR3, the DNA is TGCGCCAGCAGCCAAGTAGAACTAGCTAACACCGGGGAGCTGTTTTTT. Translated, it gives CASSQVELANTGELFF.

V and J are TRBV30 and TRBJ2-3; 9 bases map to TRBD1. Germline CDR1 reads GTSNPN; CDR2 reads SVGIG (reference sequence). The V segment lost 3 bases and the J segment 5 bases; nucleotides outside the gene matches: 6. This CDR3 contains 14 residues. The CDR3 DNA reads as TGTGCCTGGAGGAACAGGGGGCTGGTAGATACGCAGTATTTT. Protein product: CAWRNRGLVDTQYF. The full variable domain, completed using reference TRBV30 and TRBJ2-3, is SQTIHQWPATLVQPVGSPLSLECTVEGTSNPNLYWYRQAAGRGLQLLFYSVGIGQISSEVPQNLSASRPQDRQFILSSKKLLLSDSGFYLCAWRNRGLVDTQYFGPGTRLTVL.

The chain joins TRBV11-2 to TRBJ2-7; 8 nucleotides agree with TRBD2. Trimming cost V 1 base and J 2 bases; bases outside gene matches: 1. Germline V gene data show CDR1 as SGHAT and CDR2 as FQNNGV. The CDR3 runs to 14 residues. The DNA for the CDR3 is TGTGCCAGCAGCTTAGGGGGACTAGCCTACGAGCAGTACTTC. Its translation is CASSLGGLAYEQYF.

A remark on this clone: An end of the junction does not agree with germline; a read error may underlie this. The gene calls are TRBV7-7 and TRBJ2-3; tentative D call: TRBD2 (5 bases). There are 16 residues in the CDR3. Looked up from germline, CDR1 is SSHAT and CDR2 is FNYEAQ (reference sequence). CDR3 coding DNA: TGTGCTAGCAGCTTAAACCCGGGAAAACACACAGATACGCAGTATTTT. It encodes CASSLNPGKHTDTQYF.

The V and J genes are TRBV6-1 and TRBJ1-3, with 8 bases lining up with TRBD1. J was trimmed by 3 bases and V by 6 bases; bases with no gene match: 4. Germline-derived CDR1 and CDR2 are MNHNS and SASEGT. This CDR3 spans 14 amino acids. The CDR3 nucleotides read TGTGCCAGCAGGGACAGGGTGCTTGGAAACACCATATATTTT. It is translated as CASRDRVLGNTIYF.

CDR3 in DNA: TGTGCCAGCAGTAGGGAGGGTTACCGCACAGATACGCAGTATTTT. Protein: CASSREGYRTDTQYF. The J gene is TRBJ2-3, the V gene TRBV11-2, with 7 bases lining up with TRBD2. Germline V gives CDR1 SGHAT, CDR2 FQNNGV. The junction had 7 bases not matched to a gene; V was cut back by 6 bases and J by 1 base. The CDR3 consists of 15 residues.

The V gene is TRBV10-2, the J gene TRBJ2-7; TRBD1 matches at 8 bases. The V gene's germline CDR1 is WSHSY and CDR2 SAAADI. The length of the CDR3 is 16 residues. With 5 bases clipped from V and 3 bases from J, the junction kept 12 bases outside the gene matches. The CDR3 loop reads CASSSFPRTGSYEQYF. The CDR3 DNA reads TGCGCCAGCAGTTCGTTCCCGCGGACAGGGAGCTACGAGCAGTACTTC.

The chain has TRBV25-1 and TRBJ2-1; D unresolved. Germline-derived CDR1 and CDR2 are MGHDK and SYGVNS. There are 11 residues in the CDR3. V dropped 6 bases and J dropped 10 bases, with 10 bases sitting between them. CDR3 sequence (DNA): TGTGCCAGCAGCATAGTTAACGAGCAGTTCTTC. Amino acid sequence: CASSIVNEQFF. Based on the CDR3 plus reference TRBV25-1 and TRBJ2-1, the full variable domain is EADIYQTPRYLVIGTGKKITLECSQTMGHDKMYWYQQDPGMELHLIHYSYGVNSTEKGDLSSESTVSRIRTEHFPLTLESARPSHTSQYLCASSIVNEQFFGPGTRLTVL.

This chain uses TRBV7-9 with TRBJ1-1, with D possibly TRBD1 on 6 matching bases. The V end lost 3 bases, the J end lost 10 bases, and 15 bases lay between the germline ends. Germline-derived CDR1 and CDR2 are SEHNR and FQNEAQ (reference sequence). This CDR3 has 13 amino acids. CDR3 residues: CASSFTGPLGAFF. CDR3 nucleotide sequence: TGTGCCAGCAGCTTTACAGGGCCCCTAGGAGCTTTCTTT. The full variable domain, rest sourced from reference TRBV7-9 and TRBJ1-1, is DTGVSQNPRHKITKRGQNVTFRCDPISEHNRLYWYRQTLGQGPEFLTYFQNEAQLEKSRLLSDRFSAERPKGSFSTLEIQRTEQGDSAMYLCASSFTGPLGAFFGQGTRLTVV.

The CDR3 DNA is TGCGCCAGCAGCATACACACGGCTAGCAACGACGAGCAGTACTTC. Protein product: CASSIHTASNDEQYF. V and J are TRBV5-1 and TRBJ2-7, with D possibly being TRBD2 (5 bases). This CDR3 region has 15 residues. V was shortened by 4 bases and J by 5 bases, with 19 bases between the two germline ends. Germline assignment: CDR1 SGHRS and CDR2 YFSETQ.